This T cell receptor beta chain was recovered during a study of early T cells in non-severe SARS-CoV-2 infection (dated by TCRdb to about 2021). For the study in its entirety: TCR sequencing used bulk RNA from unsorted whole blood, so alpha and beta chains could not be paired. Overall results and qualifications from the work: VDJdb matching was skewed toward anti-spike CD8 responses and likely underestimated virus-specific expansions by missing private and CD4 specificities.

Receptor libraries were prepared by 5' RACE. Sequencing used a NextSeq 500. In the TCR library protocol, unique molecular identifiers were attached to individual cDNA molecules to correct for PCR bias and sequencing error. Both TCR alpha and beta chains were sequenced, and tight co-correlation was observed between alpha and beta sequence abundances in each sample. Under the source paper's analysis protocol: V gene, J gene and CDR3 annotation of TCR sequences was performed with Decombinator V4. Expanded TCRs were defined as changing significantly between any two time points under a Poisson model with p below 0.0001. Abundances of TCRs were expressed as counts per million after normalisation to the total number of TCRs sequenced in each sample. MAIT TCRs were defined by TRAV1-2 paired with TRAJ12, TRAJ20 or TRAJ33, and iNKT TCRs by TRAV10 paired with TRAJ18. VDJdb, accessed 1 November 2021, was searched for CMV, EBV and SARS-CoV-2 annotated TCRs, with TCRs annotated for multiple antigens excluded. TCRdb applied fastp at Q25 and MiXCR to the public reads, then kept only in-frame beta chains. Rows with one shared CDR3 protein collapse into an entry with the most common genes and DNA. Here the V and J calls rest on TCRdb's processing, not on the authors' analysis. This sample comprises 60,000 or so distinct CDR3 sequences, around 10% of them detected only once. The leading ten clones occupy 17% of the sample.

A case-control design nested within a healthcare worker cohort in London, UK, was used, with weekly nasopharyngeal swab PCR tests and blood sampling performed. Healthcare workers were enrolled in the week of the UK lockdown, from 23 to 31 March 2020, and were followed every week for up to 16 weeks. Based on the germline V gene (reference sequence), the CDR1 and CDR2 sequences are LGHDT and YNNKEL. Trimming leaves V shorter by 4 bases and J shorter by 9 bases, with the junction holding 2 bases beyond the gene matches. There are 12 amino acids in the CDR3, from cysteine to phenylalanine inclusive. CDR3 DNA is the only sequence kept; it has 36 bases, read in frame from the first base. In this sample, this clonotype turned up many times. Its target antigen remains unknown. Nothing much larger sits one base from this clone, and base qualities are not available.

This receptor was identified in an adult who was a healthcare worker with PCR-confirmed SARS-CoV-2 infection or an uninfected control (not recorded which). The chain couples TRBV3-1 to TRBJ2-1, with 8 bases aligning to TRBD1. The sample comprised whole blood. The sequence in DNA is TGTGCCAGCAGCCCCCAGGGGGCTGAGCAGTTCTTC. This is translated as CASSPQGAEQFF.